The text below deals with one T cell receptor beta chain. The antigen is undetermined. This entry comes from a study of cytomegalovirus exposure and HLA in healthy donors. Study details: The roughly 130 validation repertoires, a later analysis reported, used the same platform as the approximately 670 repertoires from the first cohort.

TCRdb keeps only in-frame clones here, not all; method: immunoSEQ multiplex PCR. The repertoire holds 110,000 to 150,000 clones, with about nine tenths as singletons. Study conclusions and caveats: Among TCR beta chains, those listed as cytomegalovirus-associated numbered over 150. A few of the chains that were CMV-associated were confirmed in vitro to be specific for CMV antigens. The classifier reportedly diagnosed cytomegalovirus status with high sensitivity and specificity.

J lost 5 bases, V lost 7 bases, and 9 bases had no gene match. CDR3 length: 16 residues. Germline V lookup: CDR1 LNHDA, CDR2 SQIVND (reference sequence). The sequenced sample consisted of PBMCs. The rearrangement uses TRBV19 and TRBJ2-3; 13 bases map to TRBD2. The clonotype originates from a man younger than 35 in good health and CMV-seronegative. The CDR3 DNA sequence: TGTGCCAGTATTAGGACTAGCGGGAGTTCGGGAGATACGCAGTATTTT. This encodes CASIRTSGSSGDTQYF.